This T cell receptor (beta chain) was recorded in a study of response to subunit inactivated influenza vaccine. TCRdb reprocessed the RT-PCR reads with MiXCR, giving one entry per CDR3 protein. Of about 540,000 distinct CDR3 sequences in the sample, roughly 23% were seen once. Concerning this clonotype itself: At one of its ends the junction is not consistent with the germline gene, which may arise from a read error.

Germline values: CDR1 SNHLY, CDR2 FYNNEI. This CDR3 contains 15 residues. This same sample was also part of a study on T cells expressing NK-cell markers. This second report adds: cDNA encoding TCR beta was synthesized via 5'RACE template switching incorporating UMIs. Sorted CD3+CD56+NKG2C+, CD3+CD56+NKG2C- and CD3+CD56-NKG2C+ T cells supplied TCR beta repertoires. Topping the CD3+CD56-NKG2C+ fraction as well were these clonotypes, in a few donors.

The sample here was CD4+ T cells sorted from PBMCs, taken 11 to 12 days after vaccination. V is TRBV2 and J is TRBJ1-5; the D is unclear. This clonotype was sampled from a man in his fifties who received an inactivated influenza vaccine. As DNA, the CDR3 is TGTGCCAGCAGAGAAGTGGACGGATCCAATCAGCCCCAGCATTTT. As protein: CASREVDGSNQPQHF.